A selection of T cell receptor beta chains follows, all from one sample in a study of blood T cell repertoires in COVID-19. TCRdb keeps only in-frame clones here, not all; method: immunoSEQ multiplex PCR. This table has about 190,000 clones, roughly 80% appearing once. The sequenced sample consisted of peripheral blood. All receptors derive from a woman in her forties or fifties with acute or convalescent COVID-19. Each CDR3 is given with its conserved first and last residue. A D gene is named only where the DNA matches it firmly. Only some rows state a clone size, as once, few, many or a class for expanded clones.

TRBJ1-5 TRBV5-1 once TRBD1 TGCGCCAGCAGCGATACAGGGGGCGCGGGGCAGCCCCAGCATTTT CASSDTGGAGQPQHF
TRBJ2-7 TRBV7-9 many TRBD1 TGTGCCAGCAGCACGGACAGGGGGCCCCTCTACGAGCAGTACTTC CASSTDRGPLYEQYF
TRBJ2-7 TRBV19 few TRBD1 TGTGCCAGTAGTATAAAAGGACAGGGGGGCTACGAGCAGTACTTC CASSIKGQGGYEQYF
TRBJ1-5 TRBV6-5 - TRBD1 TGTGCCAGCAGGTCGACAGGGGAAATCCAGCCCCAGCATTTT CASRSTGEIQPQHF
TRBJ2-2 TRBV4-2 - TRBD2 TGTGCCAGCAGCCTGACTAGCGGGGGGAGCTGGTACACCGGGGAGCTGTTTTTT CASSLTSGGSWYTGELFF
TRBJ1-1 TRBV11-2 - - TGTGCCAGCAGCTTAGCTAGGGGATCAGGCACTGAAGCTTTCTTT CASSLARGSGTEAFF
TRBJ2-7 TRBV11-2 - - TGTGCCAGCAGCGTGACCGATGGGGGGTACGAGCAGTACTTC CASSVTDGGYEQYF
TRBJ2-2 TRBV6-5 - - TGTGCCAGCAGAGAGGACAGTCGGCGGGCCGGGGAGCTGTTTTTT CASREDSRRAGELFF
TRBJ1-5 TRBV7-2 - - TGTGCCAGCAGCTTAGCAGGGGGCAATCAGCCCCAGCATTTT CASSLAGGNQPQHF
TRBJ1-6 TRBV27 - - TGTGCCAGCAGTAGAATCGGGGATTCACCCCTCCACTTT CASSRIGDSPLHF
TRBJ1-3 TRBV30 few TRBD1 TGTGCCTGGAGTAAAAAAAAGGGGACAGGGCCTGGAAACACCATATATTTT CAWSKKKGTGPGNTIYF
TRBJ1-3 TRBV28 - - TGTGCCAGCAGTCCCATCTCCGGGGGGAGCTCTGGAAACACCATATATTTT CASSPISGGSSGNTIYF
TRBJ2-2 TRBV14 - - TGTGCCAGCAGCCTCAACACCGGGATTAACACCGGGGAGCTGTTTTTT CASSLNTGINTGELFF
TRBJ1-1 TRBV5-6 - - TGTGCCAGCAGCTTGGCCGGGGGGAGCGAGCTAAACACTGAAGCTTTCTTT CASSLAGGSELNTEAFF
TRBJ2-7 TRBV7-2 - TRBD2 TGTGCCAGCAGCTTAACGGGCGGGGGAGTTGAGCAGTACTTC CASSLTGGGVEQYF
TRBJ2-1 TRBV4-3 - - TGCGCCAGCAGCCAAGATAGGAGGGCAGCGGTGGACCAACACAATGAGCAGTTCTTC CASSQDRRAAVDQHNEQFF
TRBJ1-3 TRBV3-1/TRBV3-2 few TRBD1 TGTGCCAGCAGCCGGGCGTCCGGGACAGGGACGGGAAACACCATATATTTT CASSRASGTGTGNTIYF
TRBJ1-4 TRBV5-4 - - TGTGCCAGCAGCTCGGATGACTTAAACCCAAAACTGTTTTTT CASSSDDLNPKLFF
TRBJ1-5 TRBV5-6 - - TGTGCCAGCAGCTGGGGGGTGGAGGCTAATCAGCCCCAGCATTTT CASSWGVEANQPQHF
TRBJ2-7 TRBV6-6 - TRBD1 TGTGCCAGCAGTTACGCCCCCGGGACAGGGGAATACGAGCAGTACTTC CASSYAPGTGEYEQYF
TRBJ2-1 TRBV30 - TRBD2 TGTGCCTGGGCTACTAGCGGGGGCACCTACAATGAGCAGTTCTTC CAWATSGGTYNEQFF
TRBJ2-7 TRBV28 - - TGTGCCAGCAGTTCAGTCGGCAGGGCGTTTTACGAGCAGTACTTC CASSSVGRAFYEQYF
TRBJ2-3 TRBV19 few TRBD1 TGTGCCAGTAGCGACAGGGGAGTAACAGATACGCAGTATTTT CASSDRGVTDTQYF
TRBJ2-1 TRBV6-5 - TRBD2 TGTGCCAGCAGTAGCGGGGGGGCAGCCAATGAGCAGTTCTTC CASSSGGAANEQFF
TRBJ2-3 TRBV11-2 few TRBD1 TGTGCCAGTCGGGACAGGGTAACTCCAGATACGCAGTATTTT CASRDRVTPDTQYF
TRBJ1-2 TRBV6-6 - - TGTGCCAGCAGGGACGACAGCCGTCGGGGCTACACCTTC CASRDDSRRGYTF
TRBJ1-2 TRBV5-6 - TRBD1 TGTGCCAGCAGCTTGGACCCGGGACAGGGGGCGGGAGGCTACACCTTC CASSLDPGQGAGGYTF
TRBJ2-1 TRBV5-1 - TRBD2 TGCGCCAGCAGACCTACTAGCGGGGGGGCCACCAATGAGCAGTTCTTC CASRPTSGGATNEQFF
TRBJ1-5 TRBV12-5 - - TGTGCTAGTGGTTTGGTATCAGGGACTCCATCTTATAGCAATCAGCCCCAGCATTTT CASGLVSGTPSYSNQPQHF
TRBJ2-2 TRBV6-1 medium-sized - TGTGCCAGCAGTGACGGGGAGGCTTCTGGGGAGCTGTTTTTT CASSDGEASGELFF